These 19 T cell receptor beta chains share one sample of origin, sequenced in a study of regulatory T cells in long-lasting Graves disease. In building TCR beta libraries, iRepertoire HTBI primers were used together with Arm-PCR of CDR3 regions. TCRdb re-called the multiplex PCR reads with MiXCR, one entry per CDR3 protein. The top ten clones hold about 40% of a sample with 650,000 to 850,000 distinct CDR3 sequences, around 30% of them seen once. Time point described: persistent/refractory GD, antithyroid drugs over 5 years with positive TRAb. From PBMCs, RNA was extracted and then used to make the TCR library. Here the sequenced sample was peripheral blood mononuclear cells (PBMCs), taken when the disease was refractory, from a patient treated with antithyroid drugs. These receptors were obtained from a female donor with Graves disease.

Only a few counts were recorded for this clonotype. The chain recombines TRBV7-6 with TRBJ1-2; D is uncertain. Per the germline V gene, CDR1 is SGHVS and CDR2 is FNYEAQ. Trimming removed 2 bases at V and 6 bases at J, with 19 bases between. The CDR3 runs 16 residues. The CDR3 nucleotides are TGTGCCAGCAGCTTATCATCCCCGGGTCCAGAGGATGGCTACACCTTC. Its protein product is CASSLSSPGPEDGYTF.

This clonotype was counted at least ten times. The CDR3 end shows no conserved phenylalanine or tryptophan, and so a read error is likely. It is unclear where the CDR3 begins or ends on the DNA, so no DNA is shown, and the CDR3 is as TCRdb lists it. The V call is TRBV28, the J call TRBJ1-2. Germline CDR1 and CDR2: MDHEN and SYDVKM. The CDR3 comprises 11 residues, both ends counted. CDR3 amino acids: CASSLGRRLFS.

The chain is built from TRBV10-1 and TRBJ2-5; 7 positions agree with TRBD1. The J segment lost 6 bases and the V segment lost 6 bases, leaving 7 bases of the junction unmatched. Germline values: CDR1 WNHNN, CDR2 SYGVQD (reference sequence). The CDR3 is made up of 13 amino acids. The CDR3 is CASRQGCLKTQYF. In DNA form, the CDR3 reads TGCGCCAGCAGACAGGGGTGCTTGAAGACCCAGTACTTC.

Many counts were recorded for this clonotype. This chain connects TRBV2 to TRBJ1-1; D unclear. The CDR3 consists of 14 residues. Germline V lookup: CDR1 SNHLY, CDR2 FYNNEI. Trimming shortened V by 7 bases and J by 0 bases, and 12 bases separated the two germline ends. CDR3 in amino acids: CASTRERMNTEAFF. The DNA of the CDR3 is TGTGCCAGCACCAGAGAGAGGATGAACACTGAAGCTTTCTTT.

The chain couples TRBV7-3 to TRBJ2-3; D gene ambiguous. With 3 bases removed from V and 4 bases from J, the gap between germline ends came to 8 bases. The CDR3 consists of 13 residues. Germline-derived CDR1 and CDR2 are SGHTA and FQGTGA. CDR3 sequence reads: CASSFAVADTQYF. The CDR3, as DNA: TGTGCCAGCAGCTTCGCGGTTGCAGATACGCAGTATTTT.

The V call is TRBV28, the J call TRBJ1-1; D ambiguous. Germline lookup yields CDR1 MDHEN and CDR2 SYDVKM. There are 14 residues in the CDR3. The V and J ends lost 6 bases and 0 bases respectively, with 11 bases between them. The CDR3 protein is CASSRPRMNTEAFF. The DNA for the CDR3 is TGTGCCAGCAGCCGCCCCCGGATGAACACTGAAGCTTTCTTT.

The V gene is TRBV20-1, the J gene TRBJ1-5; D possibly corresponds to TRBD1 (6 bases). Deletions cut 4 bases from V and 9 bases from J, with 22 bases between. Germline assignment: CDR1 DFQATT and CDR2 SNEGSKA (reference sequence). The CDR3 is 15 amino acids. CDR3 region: CSAKEGVMGPRPQHF. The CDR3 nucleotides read TGCAGTGCTAAAGAGGGGGTCATGGGACCACGGCCCCAGCATTTT.

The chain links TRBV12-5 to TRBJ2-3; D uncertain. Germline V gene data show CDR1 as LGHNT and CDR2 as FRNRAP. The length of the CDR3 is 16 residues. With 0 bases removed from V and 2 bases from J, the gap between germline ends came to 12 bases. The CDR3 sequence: CASGLVFGAATDTQYF. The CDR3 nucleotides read TGTGCTAGTGGTTTGGTATTTGGCGCCGCCACAGATACGCAGTATTTT.

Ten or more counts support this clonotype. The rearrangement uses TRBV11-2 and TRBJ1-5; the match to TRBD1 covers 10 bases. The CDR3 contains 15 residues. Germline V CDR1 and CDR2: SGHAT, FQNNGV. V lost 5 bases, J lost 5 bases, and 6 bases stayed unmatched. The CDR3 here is CASSNGTGVHQPQHF. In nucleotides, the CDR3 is TGTGCCAGCAGCAACGGGACAGGGGTCCATCAGCCCCAGCATTTT.

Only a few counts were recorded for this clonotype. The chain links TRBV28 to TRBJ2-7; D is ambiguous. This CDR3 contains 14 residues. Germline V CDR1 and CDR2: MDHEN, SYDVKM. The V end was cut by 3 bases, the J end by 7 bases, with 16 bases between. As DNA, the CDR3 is TGTGCCAGCAGTTTGAGCCAGCCTATCGGGGAGCAGTACTTC. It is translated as CASSLSQPIGEQYF.

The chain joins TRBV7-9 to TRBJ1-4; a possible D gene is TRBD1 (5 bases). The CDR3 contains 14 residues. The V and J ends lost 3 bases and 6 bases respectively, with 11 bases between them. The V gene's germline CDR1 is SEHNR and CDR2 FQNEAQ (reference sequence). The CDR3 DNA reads TGTGCCAGCAGCTTCGTGCCCAGGGATGAAAAACTGTTTTTT. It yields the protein CASSFVPRDEKLFF.

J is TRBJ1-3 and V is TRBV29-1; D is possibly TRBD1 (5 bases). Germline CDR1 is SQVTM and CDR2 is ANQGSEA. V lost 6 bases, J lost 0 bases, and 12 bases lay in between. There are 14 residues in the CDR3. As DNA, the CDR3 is TGCAGCGTGTCGGGGGACTCCTCTGGAAACACCATATATTTT. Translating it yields CSVSGDSSGNTIYF.

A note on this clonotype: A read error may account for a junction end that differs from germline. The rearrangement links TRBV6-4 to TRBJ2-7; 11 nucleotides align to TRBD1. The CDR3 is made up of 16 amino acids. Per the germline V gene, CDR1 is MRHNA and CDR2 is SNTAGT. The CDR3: CASSPTSGQGGSEQYF. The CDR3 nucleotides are TGCGCCAGCAGCCCCACCTCGGGACAGGGGGGCAGCGAGCAGTACTTC.

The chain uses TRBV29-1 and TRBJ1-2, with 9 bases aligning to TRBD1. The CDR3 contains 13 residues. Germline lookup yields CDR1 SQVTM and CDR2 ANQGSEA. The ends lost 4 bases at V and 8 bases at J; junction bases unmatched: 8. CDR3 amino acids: CSVVNTGQGGYTF. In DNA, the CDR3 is TGCAGCGTTGTCAACACGGGACAGGGAGGCTACACCTTC. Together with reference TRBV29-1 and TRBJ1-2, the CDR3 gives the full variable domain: SAVISQKPSRDICQRGTSLTIQCQVDSQVTMMFWYRQQPGQSLTLIATANQGSEATYESGFVIDKFPISRPNLTFSTLTVSNMSPEDSSIYLCSVVNTGQGGYTFGSGTRLTVV.

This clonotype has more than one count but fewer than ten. The CDR3 spells CASRWTGTAYEQYF. CDR3 bases: TGTGCCAGCAGATGGACCGGGACAGCCTACGAGCAGTACTTC. J is TRBJ2-7 and V is TRBV6-1; 7 bases align to TRBD1. CDR1 and CDR2 (germline): MNHNS, SASEGT. The CDR3 runs to 14 residues. V was clipped by 6 bases and J by 2 bases; unmatched bases: 7.

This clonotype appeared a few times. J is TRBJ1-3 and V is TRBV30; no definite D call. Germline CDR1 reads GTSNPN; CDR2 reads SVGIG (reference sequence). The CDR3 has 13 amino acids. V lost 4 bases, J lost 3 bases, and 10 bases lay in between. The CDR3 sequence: CAWTSSGGNTIYF. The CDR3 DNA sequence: TGTGCCTGGACTTCATCGGGTGGAAACACCATATATTTT.

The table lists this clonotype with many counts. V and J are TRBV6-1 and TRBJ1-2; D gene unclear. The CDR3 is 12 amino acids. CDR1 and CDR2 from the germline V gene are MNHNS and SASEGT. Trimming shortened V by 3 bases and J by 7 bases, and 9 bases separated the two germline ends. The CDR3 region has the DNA TGTGCCAGCAGTGAGTTCCTTCTTGGCTACACCTTC. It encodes CASSEFLLGYTF.

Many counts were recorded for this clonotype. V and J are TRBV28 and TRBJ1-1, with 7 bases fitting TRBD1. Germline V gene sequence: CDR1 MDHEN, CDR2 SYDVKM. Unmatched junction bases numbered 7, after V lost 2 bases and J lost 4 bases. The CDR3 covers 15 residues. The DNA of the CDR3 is TGTGCCAGCAGTTTACCCCGACAGGGTCCCACTGAAGCTTTCTTT. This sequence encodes CASSLPRQGPTEAFF.

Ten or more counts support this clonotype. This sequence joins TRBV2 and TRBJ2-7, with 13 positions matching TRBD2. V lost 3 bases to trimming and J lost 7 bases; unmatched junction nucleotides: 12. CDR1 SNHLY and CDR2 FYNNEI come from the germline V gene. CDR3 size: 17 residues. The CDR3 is CASSDPRWTSGSIEQYF. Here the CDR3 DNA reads TGTGCCAGCAGTGATCCGAGATGGACTAGCGGGAGCATAGAGCAGTACTTC.